Below are 4 T cell receptor beta chains sequenced from a single sample in a study of T cells in localized non-small cell lung cancer. This table comes from immunoSEQ multiplex PCR, and its TCRdb copy is limited to in-frame clones, with some not included. The sample has tens of thousands of clones, roughly 90% seen once; the top ten hold 18%. Sequenced material: peripheral blood, taken before any cancer treatment. These receptors came from a male donor at least 60 years old with stage III squamous cell lung carcinoma.

CDR3 sequence (DNA): TGCAGCGTTTCGTACCAGGAGAATCAGCCCCAGCATTTT. Its translation is CSVSYQENQPQHF. The gene calls are TRBV29-1 and TRBJ1-5; D is unclear. The CDR3 length is 13 residues. Per the germline V gene, CDR1 is SQVTM and CDR2 is ANQGSEA. Trimming took 5 bases from V and 4 from J, leaving 12 bases between them.

This sequence joins TRBV28 and TRBJ1-3, with 7 nucleotides matching TRBD1. The junction had 6 bases not matched to a gene; V was cut back by 3 bases and J by 4 bases. CDR1 and CDR2 (germline): MDHEN, SYDVKM. CDR3 size: 15 residues. This CDR3 reads CASSFTGTAGNTIYF. Here the CDR3 DNA reads TGTGCCAGCAGTTTTACCGGGACAGCCGGAAACACCATATATTTT.

The chain uses TRBV11-3 and TRBJ2-1, with 10 bases lining up with TRBD2. This CDR3 is built from 17 residues. Germline trimming cut 1 base from V and 4 bases from J; bases unmatched to any gene: 7. Germline V CDR1 and CDR2: SGHNT, YENEEA. The CDR3 region has the DNA TGTGCCAGCAGCTTAGTAACAGCGGGAGGGGGATACAATGAGCAGTTCTTC. It yields the protein CASSLVTAGGGYNEQFF.

The chain employs TRBV5-4 and TRBJ1-1; 12 bases are shared with TRBD1. This CDR3 is 15 amino acids long. After removal of 3 bases from V and 9 bases from J, the junction contained 9 bases not matched to a gene. The germline V gene has CDR1 SGHNT and CDR2 YYREEE (reference sequence). For the CDR3, the DNA is TGTGCCAGCAGCTCACCTACAGGGACAGGGGGCAAAGCTTTCTTT. This codes for CASSSPTGTGGKAFF.